This paragraph reports one T cell receptor beta chain. This specimen belongs to a study of T-cell reconstitution after alpha-beta-depleted transplantation in children. The CDR3 is 16 amino acids. Trimming took 3 bases from V and 2 from J; bases not matched to a gene: 7. Germline V gene lookup returns CDR1 LNHDA and CDR2 SQIVND (reference sequence). This sample's TCRbeta library carried unique molecular identifier barcodes. MiXCR was run by TCRdb on the PCR reads, yielding one entry per CDR3 protein. The profile covers 800,000 to 1,000,000 distinct CDR3 sequences, with roughly 29% appearing a single time and approximately 30% taken by the ten largest.

Specimen: PBMCs, mostly from graft donor cells, collected 360 days after TCRalphabeta/CD19-depleted stem cell transplant. The genes are TRBV19 and TRBJ2-4; 7 bases fit TRBD2. This clonotype originated in a boy less than two years old who had a stem cell transplant for SCID, so the T cells may come from the graft donor. The chain's CDR3 is CASSIDHGRTKNIQYF. CDR3 coding DNA: TGTGCCAGTAGTATCGACCACGGGAGGACCAAAAACATTCAGTACTTC.